This entry lists 16 T cell receptor beta chains sequenced from one sample in a study of CD4 T cells in relation to SARS-CoV-2 and coronaviruses. CD4+ T cells from unexposed donors were obtained before the COVID-19 pandemic (2011-2018). After around nine days of culture, CD4+ T cells were isolated. Antigens for these TCRs are unknown. The assay was immunoSEQ multiplex PCR, and TCRdb's table has in-frame clones only and misses some. The table has about 29,000 clones, less than 85% seen once. Material for sequencing was CD4+ T cells from PBMCs, cultured in vitro. The receptors come from a human donor in good health.

This clone was seen more than once but under ten times. The chain is built from TRBV7-2 and TRBJ1-2; D is undetermined. The germline V gene encodes CDR1 SGHTA and CDR2 FQGNSA. The CDR3 has 17 residues. V was pared by 4 bases and J by 1 base, with 19 bases between. CDR3 in DNA: TGTGCCAGCAGCTCGAACCTCGGTCGAGAAGATAACTATGGCTACACCTTC. Translated, it gives CASSSNLGREDNYGYTF.

This clone was counted a few times. The rearrangement uses TRBV5-6 and TRBJ1-4; D gene uncertain. V was clipped by 3 bases and J by 7 bases, with 13 bases between them. The CDR3 totals 14 residues. CDR1 and CDR2 (germline): SGHDT, YYEEEE. CDR3 bases: TGTGCCAGCAGCTACCTCGAGATGGCTGAAAAACTGTTTTTT. Protein: CASSYLEMAEKLFF.

The V and J genes are TRBV30 and TRBJ2-7, with D possibly TRBD2 on 6 matching bases. Trimming took off 0 bases at V and 9 bases at J, with 18 bases between the two ends. The CDR3 is made up of 14 amino acids. In germline, CDR1 is GTSNPN, CDR2 SVGIG (reference sequence). Here the CDR3 reads CAWSVLVPGERQYF. The CDR3 coding sequence is TGTGCCTGGAGTGTGTTAGTACCGGGGGAACGGCAGTACTTC.

In this sample, this clone turned up a few times. This chain joins TRBV6-5 and TRBJ2-2; D gene ambiguous. Between the trimmed V and J ends, which lost 2 bases and 7 bases, there was a span of 11 bases. Germline V lookup: CDR1 MNHEY, CDR2 SVGAGI. The CDR3 is 14 amino acids. The CDR3 sequence: CASSYQIAIGELFF. The CDR3 DNA reads as TGTGCCAGCAGTTACCAGATAGCAATCGGGGAGCTGTTTTTT.

The genes are TRBV5-1 and TRBJ2-1; TRBD2 aligns across 13 bases. The CDR3 loop spans 15 amino acids. Germline V lookup: CDR1 SGHRS, CDR2 YFSETQ. Trimming at V came to 4 bases and at J to 8 bases, leaving 6 bases not matched to a gene. For the CDR3, the DNA is TGCGCCAGCAGCCTGGGACTAGCGGGGAGGCATGAGCAGTTCTTC. It yields the protein CASSLGLAGRHEQFF.

The chain is built from TRBV7-2 and TRBJ2-7; TRBD1 might be the D (5 bases). Germline-derived CDR1 and CDR2 are SGHTA and FQGNSA. Trimming pared 1 base from V and 9 bases from J, leaving 19 bases between. This CDR3 is 15 amino acids long. CDR3 protein: CASSLDVGARRRQYF. In DNA form, the CDR3 reads TGTGCCAGCAGCTTAGATGTAGGGGCCCGAAGAAGGCAGTACTTC.

V and J are TRBV19 and TRBJ2-7; 7 bases map to TRBD1. J gave up 3 bases and V 4 bases, and 6 bases lay outside the gene matches. Germline CDR1 is LNHDA and CDR2 is SQIVND (reference sequence). The CDR3 extends over 14 amino acids. CDR3 in DNA: TGTGCCAGTAGTACCGGGACAGATTTCTACGAGCAGTACTTC. This codes for CASSTGTDFYEQYF. Using reference TRBV19 and TRBJ2-7 for the parts outside the CDR3, the full variable domain is DGGITQSPKYLFRKEGQNVTLSCEQNLNHDAMYWYRQDPGQGLRLIYYSQIVNDFQKGDIAEGYSVSREKKESFPLTVTSAQKNPTAFYLCASSTGTDFYEQYFGPGTRLTVT.

Only a few counts were recorded for this clone. The genes are TRBV6-4 and TRBJ2-2; possibly TRBD1 for D (6 bases). Trimming cost V 5 bases and J 6 bases, with 10 bases left between them. The CDR3 length is 13 residues. From germline, CDR1 is MRHNA and CDR2 SNTAGT. The CDR3 DNA is TGTGCCAGCAGTATAACAGGGTCCGGGGAGCTGTTTTTT. It is translated as CASSITGSGELFF.

In its sample, this clone was seen a few times. The V gene is TRBV6-2 or TRBV6-3, the J gene TRBJ2-7; 7 bases agree with TRBD1. From germline, CDR1 is MNHEY and CDR2 SVGEGT. This CDR3 comprises 12 residues. V was pared by 4 bases and J by 4 bases, with 1 base of the junction left unmatched. The CDR3 protein is CASSSQGYEQYF. The CDR3 nucleotides read TGTGCCAGCAGTTCACAGGGGTACGAGCAGTACTTC.

The chain is built from TRBV30 and TRBJ2-1, with 9 bases lining up with TRBD2. The germline V gene has CDR1 GTSNPN and CDR2 SVGIG (reference sequence). V lost 3 bases, J lost 10 bases, and 10 bases stayed unmatched. The length of the CDR3 is 14 residues. In DNA form, the CDR3 reads TGTGCCTGGAGAAAAGGACTAGCGTGGGGGGAGCAGTTCTTC. It translates to CAWRKGLAWGEQFF.

The chain joins TRBV19 to TRBJ2-7; TRBD1 matches 7 bases. CDR3 length: 13 residues. V shed 6 bases, J shed 11 bases, and the junction held 13 bases outside the gene matches. Germline V gives CDR1 LNHDA, CDR2 SQIVND (reference sequence). The CDR3 region has the DNA TGTGCCAGTAGGAACAGGGGTATGGGAACGGAGTACTTC. Protein: CASRNRGMGTEYF.

The V and J genes are TRBV27 and TRBJ2-1; TRBD2 matches 12 bases. The CDR3 is 17 amino acids. With 3 bases clipped from V and 0 bases from J, the junction kept 3 bases outside the gene matches. Germline values: CDR1 MNHEY, CDR2 SMNVEV (reference sequence). CDR3 residues: CASSFGLAGPSYNEQFF. CDR3 bases: TGTGCCAGCAGTTTCGGACTAGCGGGACCCTCCTACAATGAGCAGTTCTTC.

This chain connects TRBV5-4 to TRBJ1-1; 7 nucleotides agree with TRBD1. V lost 5 bases and J lost 6; bases outside the gene matches: 13. Germline V gives CDR1 SGHNT, CDR2 YYREEE (reference sequence). CDR3 size: 15 residues. The CDR3 region is CASRKFDRDGSEAFF. As DNA, the CDR3 is TGTGCCAGCAGGAAGTTCGACAGGGACGGGTCTGAAGCTTTCTTT.

This clone has just one count. The chain couples TRBV5-1 to TRBJ2-3, with D tentatively TRBD1 (5 bases). The germline CDR1 and CDR2 sequences are SGHRS and YFSETQ. V was pared by 4 bases and J by 0 bases, with 15 bases between. The CDR3 contains 16 residues. The CDR3 region is CASSPTARTSTDTQYF. The CDR3 DNA follows: TGCGCCAGCAGCCCGACAGCAAGAACTAGCACAGATACGCAGTATTTT.

The chain uses TRBV3-1 (or the pseudogene TRBV3-2) and TRBJ1-5; D gene unclear. Germline V gives CDR1 LGHDT, CDR2 YNNKEL (reference sequence). Deletions cut 7 bases from V and 5 bases from J, with 12 bases between. This CDR3 region has 13 residues. CDR3 coding DNA: TGTGCCAGCATACCCAGAATGCATCAGCCCCAGCATTTT. Amino acids: CASIPRMHQPQHF.

The chain uses TRBV5-4 and TRBJ2-7, with TRBD1 matching over 9 bases. CDR1 is SGHNT, CDR2 YYREEE, per germline (reference sequence). The CDR3 is 14 amino acids. V shed 4 bases, J shed 7 bases, and the junction held 9 bases outside the gene matches. CDR3: CASSGRTGEGEQYF. CDR3 DNA sequence: TGTGCCAGCAGCGGGAGGACAGGGGAAGGTGAGCAGTACTTC. Based on the CDR3 plus reference TRBV5-4 and TRBJ2-7, the full variable domain is ETGVTQSPTHLIKTRGQQVTLRCSSQSGHNTVSWYQQALGQGPQFIFQYYREEENGRGNFPPRFSGLQFPNYSSELNVNALELDDSALYLCASSGRTGEGEQYFGPGTRLTVT.